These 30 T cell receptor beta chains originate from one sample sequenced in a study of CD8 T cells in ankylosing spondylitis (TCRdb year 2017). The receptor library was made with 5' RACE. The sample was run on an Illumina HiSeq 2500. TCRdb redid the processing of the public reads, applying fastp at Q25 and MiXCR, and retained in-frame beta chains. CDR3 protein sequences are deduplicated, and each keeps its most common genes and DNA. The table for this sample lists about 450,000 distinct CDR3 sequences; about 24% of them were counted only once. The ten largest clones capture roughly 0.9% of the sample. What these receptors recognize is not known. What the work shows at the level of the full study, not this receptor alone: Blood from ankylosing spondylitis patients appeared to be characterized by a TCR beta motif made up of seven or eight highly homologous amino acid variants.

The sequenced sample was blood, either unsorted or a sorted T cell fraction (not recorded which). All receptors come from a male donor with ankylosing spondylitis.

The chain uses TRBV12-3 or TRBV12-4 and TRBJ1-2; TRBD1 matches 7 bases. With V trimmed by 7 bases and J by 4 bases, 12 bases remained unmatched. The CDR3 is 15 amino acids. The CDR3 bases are TGTGCCAGCAATTACCGGGACAGAGCGTTCTATGGCTACACCTTC. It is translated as CASNYRDRAFYGYTF.

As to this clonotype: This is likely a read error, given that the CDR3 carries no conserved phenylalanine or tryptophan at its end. The CDR3 region is CAWSFRGFLQETQYI. In nucleotides, the CDR3 is TGTGCCTGGAGTTTCAGGGGATTCCTCCAAGAGACCCAGTACATC. The gene calls are TRBV30 and TRBJ2-5; D may be TRBD1 (6 bases). This CDR3 spans 15 amino acids. The V gene's germline CDR1 is GTSNPN and CDR2 SVGIG (reference sequence). V was trimmed by 2 bases and J by 1 base, leaving 14 bases between them.

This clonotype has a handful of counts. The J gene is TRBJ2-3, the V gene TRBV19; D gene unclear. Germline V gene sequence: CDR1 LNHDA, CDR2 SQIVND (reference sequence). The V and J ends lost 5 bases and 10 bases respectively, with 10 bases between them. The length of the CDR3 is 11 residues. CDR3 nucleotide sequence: TGTGCCAGTAGTCAGCTAGGCCCGCAGTATTTT. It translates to CASSQLGPQYF.

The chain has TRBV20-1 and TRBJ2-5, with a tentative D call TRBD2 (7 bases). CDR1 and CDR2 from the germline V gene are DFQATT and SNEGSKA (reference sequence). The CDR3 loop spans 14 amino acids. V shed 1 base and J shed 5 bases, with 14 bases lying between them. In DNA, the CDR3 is TGCAGTGCTAGAGTTGGGAGGGGGAGGGAGACCCAGTACTTC. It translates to CSARVGRGRETQYF.

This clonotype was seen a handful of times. DNA for the CDR3: TGCAGCGTTGATGAGGCTAGCAGCACAGATACGCAGTATTTT. Translating it yields CSVDEASSTDTQYF. The chain employs TRBV29-1 and TRBJ2-3, with a possible D match to TRBD2 (5 bases). The CDR3 covers 14 residues. CDR1 is SQVTM, CDR2 ANQGSEA, per germline. Trimming stripped 3 bases from V and 0 bases from J, with 10 bases between.

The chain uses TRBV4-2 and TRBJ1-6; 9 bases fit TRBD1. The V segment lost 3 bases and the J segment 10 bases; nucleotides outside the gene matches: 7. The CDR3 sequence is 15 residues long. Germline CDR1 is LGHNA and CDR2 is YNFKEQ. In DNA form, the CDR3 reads TGTGCCAGCAGCCATGTTCGGACAGGGGACTCACCCCTCCACTTT. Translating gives CASSHVRTGDSPLHF.

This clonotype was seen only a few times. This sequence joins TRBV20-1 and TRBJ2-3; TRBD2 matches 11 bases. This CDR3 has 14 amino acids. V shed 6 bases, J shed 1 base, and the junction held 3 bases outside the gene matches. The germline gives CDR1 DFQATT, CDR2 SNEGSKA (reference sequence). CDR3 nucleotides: TGCAGTGCCCGACTAGCGGGGCGCACAGATACGCAGTATTTT. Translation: CSARLAGRTDTQYF.

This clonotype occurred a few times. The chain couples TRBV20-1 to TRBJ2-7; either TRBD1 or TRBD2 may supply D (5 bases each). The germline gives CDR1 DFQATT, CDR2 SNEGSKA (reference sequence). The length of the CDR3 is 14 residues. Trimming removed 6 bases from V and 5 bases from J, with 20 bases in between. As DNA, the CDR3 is TGCAGTGCAAGAACCAGGGACCCTTGGGACGAGCAGTACTTC. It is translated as CSARTRDPWDEQYF.

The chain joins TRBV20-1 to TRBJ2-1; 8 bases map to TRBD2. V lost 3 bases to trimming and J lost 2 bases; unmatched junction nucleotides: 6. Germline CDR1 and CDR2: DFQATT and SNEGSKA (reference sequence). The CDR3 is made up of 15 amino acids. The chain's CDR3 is CSASLIAGTYNEQFF. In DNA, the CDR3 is TGCAGTGCTAGCCTCATAGCGGGAACCTACAATGAGCAGTTCTTC.

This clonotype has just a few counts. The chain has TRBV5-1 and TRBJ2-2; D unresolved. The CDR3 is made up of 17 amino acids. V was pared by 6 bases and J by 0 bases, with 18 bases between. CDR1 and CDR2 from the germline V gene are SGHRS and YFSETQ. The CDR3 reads CASTLSSHSANTGELFF. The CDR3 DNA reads TGCGCCAGCACCCTATCATCCCACAGCGCGAACACCGGGGAGCTGTTTTTT.

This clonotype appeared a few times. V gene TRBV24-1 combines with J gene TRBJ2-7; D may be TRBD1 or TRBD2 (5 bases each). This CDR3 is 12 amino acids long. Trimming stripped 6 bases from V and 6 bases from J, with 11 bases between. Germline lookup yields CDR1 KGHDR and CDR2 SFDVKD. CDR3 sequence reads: CATSSTGLEQYF. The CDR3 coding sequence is TGTGCCACCAGTTCCACAGGACTCGAGCAGTACTTC.

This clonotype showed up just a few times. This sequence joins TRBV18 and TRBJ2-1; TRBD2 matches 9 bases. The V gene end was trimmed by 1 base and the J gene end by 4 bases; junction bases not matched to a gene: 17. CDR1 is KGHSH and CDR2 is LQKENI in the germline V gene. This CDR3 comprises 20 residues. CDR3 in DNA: TGTGCCAGCTCACCACGCGGGGTTTACCTGACTAGCGGAGCTTACAATGAGCAGTTCTTC. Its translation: CASSPRGVYLTSGAYNEQFF.

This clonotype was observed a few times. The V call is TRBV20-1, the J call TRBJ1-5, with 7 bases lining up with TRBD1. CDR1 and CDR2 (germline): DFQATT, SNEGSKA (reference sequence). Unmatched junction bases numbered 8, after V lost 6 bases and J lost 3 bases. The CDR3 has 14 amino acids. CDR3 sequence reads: CSAMDRRFNQPQHF. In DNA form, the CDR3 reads TGCAGTGCAATGGACAGGAGGTTCAATCAGCCCCAGCATTTT.

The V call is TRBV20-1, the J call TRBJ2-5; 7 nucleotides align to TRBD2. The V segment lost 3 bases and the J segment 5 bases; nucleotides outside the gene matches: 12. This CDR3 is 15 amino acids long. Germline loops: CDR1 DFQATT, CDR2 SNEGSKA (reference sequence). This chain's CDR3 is CSASASGTIGETQYF. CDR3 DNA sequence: TGCAGTGCTAGTGCTTCCGGGACTATAGGGGAGACCCAGTACTTC.

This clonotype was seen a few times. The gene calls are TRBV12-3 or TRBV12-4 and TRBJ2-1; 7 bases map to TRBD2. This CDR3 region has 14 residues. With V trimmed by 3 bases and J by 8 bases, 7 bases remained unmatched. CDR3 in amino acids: CASSFGEGRDEQFF. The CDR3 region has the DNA TGTGCCAGCAGTTTCGGGGAGGGCCGGGATGAGCAGTTCTTC.

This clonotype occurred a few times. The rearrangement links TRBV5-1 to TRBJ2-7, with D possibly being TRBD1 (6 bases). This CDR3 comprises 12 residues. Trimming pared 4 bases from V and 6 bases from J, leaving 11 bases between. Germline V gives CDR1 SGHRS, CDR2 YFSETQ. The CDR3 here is CASSPSTGEQYF. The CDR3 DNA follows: TGCGCCAGCAGCCCCTCGACAGGCGAGCAGTACTTC.

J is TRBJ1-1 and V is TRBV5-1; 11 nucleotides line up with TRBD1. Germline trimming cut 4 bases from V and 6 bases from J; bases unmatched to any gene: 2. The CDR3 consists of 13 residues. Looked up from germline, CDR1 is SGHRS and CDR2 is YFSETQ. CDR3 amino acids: CASSPDRGPEAFF. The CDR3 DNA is TGCGCCAGCAGCCCGGACAGGGGGCCTGAAGCTTTCTTT.

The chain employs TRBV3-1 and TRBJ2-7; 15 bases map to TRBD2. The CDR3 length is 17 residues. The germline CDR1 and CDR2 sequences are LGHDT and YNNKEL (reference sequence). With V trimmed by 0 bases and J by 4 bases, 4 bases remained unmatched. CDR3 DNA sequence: TGTGCCAGCAGCCAAGAACTAGGGACTAGCGGGAGGTACGAGCAGTACTTC. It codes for CASSQELGTSGRYEQYF.

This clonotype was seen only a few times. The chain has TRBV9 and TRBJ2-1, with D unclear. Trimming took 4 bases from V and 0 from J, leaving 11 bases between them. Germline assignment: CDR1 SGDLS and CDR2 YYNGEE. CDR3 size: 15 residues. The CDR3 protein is CASSPRVSSYNEQFF. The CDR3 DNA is TGTGCCAGCAGCCCACGGGTGAGCTCCTACAATGAGCAGTTCTTC.

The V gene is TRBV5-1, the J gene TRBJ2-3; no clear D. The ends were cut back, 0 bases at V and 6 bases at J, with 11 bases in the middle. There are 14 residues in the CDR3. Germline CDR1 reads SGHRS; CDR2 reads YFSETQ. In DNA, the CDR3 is TGCGCCAGCAGCTTGGTCGGGTTTGGGGATACGCAGTATTTT. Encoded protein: CASSLVGFGDTQYF.

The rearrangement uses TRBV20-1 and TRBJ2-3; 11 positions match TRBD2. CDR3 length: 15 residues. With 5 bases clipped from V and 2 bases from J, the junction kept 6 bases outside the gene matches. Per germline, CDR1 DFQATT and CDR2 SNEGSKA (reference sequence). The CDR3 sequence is CSAGSGRAITDTQYF. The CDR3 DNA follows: TGCAGTGCTGGTAGCGGGAGGGCTATCACAGATACGCAGTATTTT.

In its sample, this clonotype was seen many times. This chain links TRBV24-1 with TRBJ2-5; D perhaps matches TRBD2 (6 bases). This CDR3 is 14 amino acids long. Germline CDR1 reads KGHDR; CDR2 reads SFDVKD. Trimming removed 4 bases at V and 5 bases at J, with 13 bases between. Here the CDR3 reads CATSDGGRRETQYF. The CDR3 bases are TGTGCCACCAGTGACGGGGGACGTAGGGAGACCCAGTACTTC.

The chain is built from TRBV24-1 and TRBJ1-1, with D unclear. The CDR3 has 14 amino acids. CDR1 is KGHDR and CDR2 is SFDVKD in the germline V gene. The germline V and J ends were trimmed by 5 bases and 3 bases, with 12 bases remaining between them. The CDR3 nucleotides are TGTGCCACCAGTGCTTATGACTCGGACACTGAAGCTTTCTTT. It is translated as CATSAYDSDTEAFF.

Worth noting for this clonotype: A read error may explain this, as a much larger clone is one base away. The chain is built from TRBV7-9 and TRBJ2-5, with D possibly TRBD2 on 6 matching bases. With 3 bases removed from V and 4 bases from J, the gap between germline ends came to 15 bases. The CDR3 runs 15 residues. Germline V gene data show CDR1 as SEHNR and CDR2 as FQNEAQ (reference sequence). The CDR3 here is CASSLRVGSLETQYF. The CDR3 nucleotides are TGTGCCAGCAGCTTGAGAGTCGGGAGTCTAGAGACCCAGTACTTC.

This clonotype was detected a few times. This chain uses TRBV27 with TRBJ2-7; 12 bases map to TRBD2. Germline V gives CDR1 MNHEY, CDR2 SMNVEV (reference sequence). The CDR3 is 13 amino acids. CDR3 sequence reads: CAKLAGGMYEQYF. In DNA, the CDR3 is TGTGCTAAACTAGCGGGAGGTATGTACGAGCAGTACTTC.

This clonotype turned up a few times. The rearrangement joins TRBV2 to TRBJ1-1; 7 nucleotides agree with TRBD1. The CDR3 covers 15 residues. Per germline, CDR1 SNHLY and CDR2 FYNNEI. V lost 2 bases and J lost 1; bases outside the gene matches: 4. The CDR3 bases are TGTGCCAGCAGTGAATTAGGGACAGAGAACACTGAAGCTTTCTTT. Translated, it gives CASSELGTENTEAFF.

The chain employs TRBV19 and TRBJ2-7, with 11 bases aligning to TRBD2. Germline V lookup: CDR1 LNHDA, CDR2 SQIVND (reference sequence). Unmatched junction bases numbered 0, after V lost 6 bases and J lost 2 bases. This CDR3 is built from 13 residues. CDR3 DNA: TGTGCCAGTAGGACTAGCGGGGCCTACGAGCAGTACTTC. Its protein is CASRTSGAYEQYF.

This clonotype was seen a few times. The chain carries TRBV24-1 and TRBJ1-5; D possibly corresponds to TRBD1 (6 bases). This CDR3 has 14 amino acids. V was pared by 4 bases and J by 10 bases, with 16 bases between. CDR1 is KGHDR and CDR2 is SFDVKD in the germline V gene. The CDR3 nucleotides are TGTGCCACCAGTGAACCGGGACACGAGAAACCCCAGCATTTT. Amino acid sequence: CATSEPGHEKPQHF.

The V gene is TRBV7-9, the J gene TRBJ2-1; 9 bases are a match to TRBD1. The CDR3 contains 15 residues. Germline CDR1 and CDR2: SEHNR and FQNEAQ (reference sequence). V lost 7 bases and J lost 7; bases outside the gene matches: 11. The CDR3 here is CASTPTGTGRNEQFF. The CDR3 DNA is TGTGCCAGCACCCCAACCGGGACAGGGAGGAATGAGCAGTTCTTC.

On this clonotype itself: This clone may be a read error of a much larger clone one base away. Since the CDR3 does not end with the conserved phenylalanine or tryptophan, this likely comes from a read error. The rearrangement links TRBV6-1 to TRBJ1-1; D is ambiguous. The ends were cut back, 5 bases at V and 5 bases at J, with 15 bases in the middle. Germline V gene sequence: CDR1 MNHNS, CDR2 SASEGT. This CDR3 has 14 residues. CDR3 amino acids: CASSRSTQWTEAFL. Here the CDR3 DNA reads TGTGCCAGCAGTCGTTCGACCCAGTGGACTGAAGCTTTCCTT.